Detailed here is one T cell receptor (beta chain). Per the study methods: Counts of nucleated cells, estimated from reference gene primer amplification, were obtained. Repertoires were generated with immunoSEQ multiplex PCR, while TCRdb's copy carries only in-frame clones and drops some. The V and J calls and clone size are taken from that table; D and trimming were inferred from the DNA. The sample holds roughly 60,000 clones, 75% to 90% seen once. Patients in Seattle were enrolled during active infection, then followed longitudinally. These data are taken from a study of blood T cell repertoires in COVID-19. For the study at large: Material from acute and convalescent COVID-19 was sourced from the United States, Italy and Spain. Sample material is recorded as cDNA or gDNA derived from T cells, B-cell-depleted T cells, or PBMCs.

The CDR3 is 14 residues long. Germline trimming cut 6 bases from V and 2 bases from J; bases unmatched to any gene: 3. Germline V lookup: CDR1 MNHEY, CDR2 SMNVEV (reference sequence). This clonotype originated in a young man with COVID-19, enrolled during active disease. The sample consisted of peripheral blood. The chain employs TRBV27 and TRBJ1-5, with 8 bases that match TRBD1. The DNA for the CDR3 is TGTGCCAGCAGCCCGGGACAGGGCAATCAGCCCCAGCATTTT. Translating gives CASSPGQGNQPQHF.